In this sample, the clone carrying this TCR beta chain turned up many times. Its antigen is unknown. This sample is drawn from a study of T cells in Graves' hyperthyroidism and ophthalmopathy. General study results and limits: In the blood, most expanded thyroid clonotypes above 0.001 appeared as well.

Using RNA transcripts as the source, TCR beta CDR3 regions were amplified. The HTBI set primed first-round TCR CDR3 RT-PCR. Via MiXCR, TCRdb re-called the multiplex PCR reads, giving one row per CDR3 protein. The table shows 250,000 to 400,000 distinct CDR3 sequences, with roughly an eighth occurring only once. Lactation, pregnancy, other autoimmune disease or uncontrolled infection led to exclusion of patients. V lost 4 bases and J lost 5; bases outside the gene matches: 8. CDR3 size: 15 residues. Germline CDR1 is ENHRY and CDR2 is SYGVKD. The source of this sequence is a woman aged 40 to 55 with Graves' ophthalmopathy. This chain links TRBV10-3 with TRBJ2-5; TRBD1 matches at 9 bases. The sequenced sample consisted of blood. CDR3 sequence reads: CAISGHGTGLETQYF. The CDR3 DNA sequence: TGTGCCATCAGTGGCCACGGGACAGGGTTGGAGACCCAGTACTTC.